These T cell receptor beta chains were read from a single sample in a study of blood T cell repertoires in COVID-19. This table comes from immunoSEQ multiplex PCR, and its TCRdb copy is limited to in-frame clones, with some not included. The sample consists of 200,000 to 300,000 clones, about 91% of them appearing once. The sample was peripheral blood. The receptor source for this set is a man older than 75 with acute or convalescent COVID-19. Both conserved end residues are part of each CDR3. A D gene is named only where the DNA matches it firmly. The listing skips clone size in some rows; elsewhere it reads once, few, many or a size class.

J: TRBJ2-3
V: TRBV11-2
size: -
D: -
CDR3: CASSAHRNTDTQYF
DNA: TGTGCCAGCAGCGCCCACAGAAACACAGATACGCAGTATTTT

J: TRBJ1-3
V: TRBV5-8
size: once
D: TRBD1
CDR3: CASSGKDRRARGNTIYF
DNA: TGTGCCAGCAGCGGGAAGGACAGGAGGGCTCGTGGAAACACCATATATTTT

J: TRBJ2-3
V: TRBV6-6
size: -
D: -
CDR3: CASSLVSTDTQYF
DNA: TGTGCCAGCAGTCTAGTCAGCACAGATACGCAGTATTTT

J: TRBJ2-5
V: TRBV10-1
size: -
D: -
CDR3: CASSEAPLSQETQYF
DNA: TGCGCCAGCAGTGAGGCCCCACTAAGTCAAGAGACCCAGTACTTC

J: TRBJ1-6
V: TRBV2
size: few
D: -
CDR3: CASRPLDSSYNSPLHF
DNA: TGTGCCAGCAGGCCACTTGACAGCTCCTATAATTCACCCCTCCACTTT

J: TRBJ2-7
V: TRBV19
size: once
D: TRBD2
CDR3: CASSTPGGGEQYF
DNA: TGTGCCAGTAGTACCCCGGGGGGGGGCGAGCAGTACTTC

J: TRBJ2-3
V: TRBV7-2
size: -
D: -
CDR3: CASSSTAFASTDTQYF
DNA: TGTGCCAGCAGCTCCACCGCGTTCGCTAGCACAGATACGCAGTATTTT

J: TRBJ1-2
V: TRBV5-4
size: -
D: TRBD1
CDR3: CASSLGQGTNYGYTF
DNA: TGTGCCAGCAGCTTGGGACAGGGAACTAACTATGGCTACACCTTC

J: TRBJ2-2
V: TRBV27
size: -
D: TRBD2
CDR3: CASSYTSGRTPTGELFF
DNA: TGTGCCAGCAGTTATACTAGCGGGAGGACTCCTACCGGGGAGCTGTTTTTT

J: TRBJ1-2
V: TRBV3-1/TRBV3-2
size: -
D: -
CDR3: CASSRGQFNYGYTF
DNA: TGTGCCAGCAGCCGCGGACAATTTAACTATGGCTACACCTTC

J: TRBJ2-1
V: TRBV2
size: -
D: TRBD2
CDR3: CASRRESSGSLHEQFF
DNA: TGTGCCAGCAGGAGGGAAAGTAGCGGGAGTTTGCATGAGCAGTTCTTC

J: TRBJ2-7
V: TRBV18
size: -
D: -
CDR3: CASSPGRYEQYF
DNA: TGTGCCAGCTCACCAGGCAGGTACGAGCAGTACTTC

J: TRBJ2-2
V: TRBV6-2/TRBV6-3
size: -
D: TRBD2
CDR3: CASSPTAGGPGTGELFF
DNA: TGTGCCAGCAGCCCGACAGCGGGGGGGCCGGGCACCGGGGAGCTGTTTTTT

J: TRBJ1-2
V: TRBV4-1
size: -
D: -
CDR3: CASSQDMGQANYGYTF
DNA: TGCGCCAGCAGCCAAGATATGGGACAAGCTAACTATGGCTACACCTTC

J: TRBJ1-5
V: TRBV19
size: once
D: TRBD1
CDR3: CASSTTGVSNQPQHF
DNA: TGTGCCAGTAGCACGACAGGGGTTAGCAATCAGCCCCAGCATTTT

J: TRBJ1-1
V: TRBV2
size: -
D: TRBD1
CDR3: CASSYRGNTEAFF
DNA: TGTGCCAGCAGTTACAGGGGGAACACTGAAGCTTTCTTT

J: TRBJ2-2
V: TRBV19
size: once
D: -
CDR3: CASSIETATGELFF
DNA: TGTGCCAGTAGTATTGAGACTGCTACCGGGGAGCTGTTTTTT

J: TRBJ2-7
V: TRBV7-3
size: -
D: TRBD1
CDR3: CASSQGQGDEQYF
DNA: TGTGCCAGCAGCCAAGGACAGGGGGACGAGCAGTACTTC

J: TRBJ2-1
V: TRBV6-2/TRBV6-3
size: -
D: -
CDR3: CASIPDRLSYNEQFF
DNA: TGTGCCAGCATCCCGGACAGACTCTCCTACAATGAGCAGTTCTTC

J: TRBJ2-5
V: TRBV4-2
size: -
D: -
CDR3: CASSLAMNAGETQYF
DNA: TGTGCCAGCAGCCTTGCGATGAACGCCGGGGAGACCCAGTACTTC

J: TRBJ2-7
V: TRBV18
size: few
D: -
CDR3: CASSEGTYYEQYF
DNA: TGTGCCAGCTCAGAGGGGACTTACTACGAGCAGTACTTC

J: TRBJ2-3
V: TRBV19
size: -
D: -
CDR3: CASNGGTGTDTQYF
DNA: TGTGCCAGTAATGGGGGGACGGGCACAGATACGCAGTATTTT

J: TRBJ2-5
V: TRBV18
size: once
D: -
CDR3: CASSPAPQETQYF
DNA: TGTGCCAGCTCACCAGCGCCCCAAGAGACCCAGTACTTC

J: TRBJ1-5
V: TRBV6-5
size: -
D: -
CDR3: CASTVRNQPQHF
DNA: TGTGCCAGCACGGTGAGGAATCAGCCCCAGCATTTT

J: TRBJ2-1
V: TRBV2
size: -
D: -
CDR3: CASSEQGAAGEQFF
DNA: TGTGCCAGCAGTGAACAGGGGGCAGCGGGGGAGCAGTTCTTC

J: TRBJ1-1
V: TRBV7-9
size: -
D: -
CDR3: CASSLGTAEAFF
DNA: TGTGCCAGCAGCTTAGGGACAGCTGAAGCTTTCTTT

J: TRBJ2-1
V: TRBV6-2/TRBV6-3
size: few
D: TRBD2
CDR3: CASSYSPGGFYNEQFF
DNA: TGTGCCAGCAGTTACTCGCCGGGGGGGTTCTACAATGAGCAGTTCTTC

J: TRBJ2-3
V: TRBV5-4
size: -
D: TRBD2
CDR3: CASSLPGGTTDTQYF
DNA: TGTGCCAGCAGCTTGCCGGGGGGGACCACAGATACGCAGTATTTT

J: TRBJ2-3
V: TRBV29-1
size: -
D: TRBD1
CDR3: CSSMDRDFFTDTQYF
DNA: TGCAGCTCAATGGACAGGGATTTTTTCACAGATACGCAGTATTTT

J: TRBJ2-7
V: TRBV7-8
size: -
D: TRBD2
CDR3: CASSFSGSITYEQYF
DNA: TGTGCCAGCAGCTTTAGCGGGAGCATTACCTACGAGCAGTACTTC

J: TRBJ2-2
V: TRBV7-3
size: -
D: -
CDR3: CASSPSRVPGELFF
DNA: TGTGCCAGCAGCCCGTCCAGGGTTCCCGGGGAGCTGTTTTTT

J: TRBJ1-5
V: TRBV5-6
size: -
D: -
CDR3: CASSMVLDGSQPQHF
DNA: TGTGCCAGCAGCATGGTCCTAGATGGAAGTCAGCCCCAGCATTTT

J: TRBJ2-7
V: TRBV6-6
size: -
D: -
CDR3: CASSYRGTPYEQYF
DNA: TGTGCCAGCAGTTACCGGGGGACTCCATACGAGCAGTACTTC

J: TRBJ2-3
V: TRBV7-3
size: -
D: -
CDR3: CASSLTSGDTQYF
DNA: TGTGCCAGCAGCCTCACATCCGGGGATACGCAGTATTTT

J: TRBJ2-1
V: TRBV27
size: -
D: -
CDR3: CASRGSGERNEQFF
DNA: TGTGCCAGCAGGGGGTCAGGGGAGCGTAATGAGCAGTTCTTC

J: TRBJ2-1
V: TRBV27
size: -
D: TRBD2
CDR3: CASSLGLAVYNEQFF
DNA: TGTGCCAGCAGTTTGGGACTAGCGGTCTACAATGAGCAGTTCTTC

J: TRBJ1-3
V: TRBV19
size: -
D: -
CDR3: CGGSVTSGNTIYF
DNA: TGTGGCGGCTCGGTTACTTCTGGAAACACCATATATTTT

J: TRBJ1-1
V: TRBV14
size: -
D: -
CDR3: CASSRLINLEAFF
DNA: TGTGCCAGCAGTCGACTGATAAACCTTGAAGCTTTCTTT

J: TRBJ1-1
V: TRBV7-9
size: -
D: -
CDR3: CASSFQGVNTEAFF
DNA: TGTGCCAGCAGCTTTCAAGGGGTGAACACTGAAGCTTTCTTT

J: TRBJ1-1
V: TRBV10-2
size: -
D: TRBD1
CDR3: CASRQQGAVEAFF
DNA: TGCGCCAGCAGACAACAGGGGGCGGTTGAAGCTTTCTTT

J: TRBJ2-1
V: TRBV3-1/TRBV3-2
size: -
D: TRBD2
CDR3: CASSQAASGSGQFF
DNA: TGTGCCAGCAGCCAAGCGGCTAGCGGGAGTGGCCAGTTCTTC

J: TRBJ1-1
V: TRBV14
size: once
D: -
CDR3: CASSQLGGTEAFF
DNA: TGTGCCAGCAGCCAACTAGGGGGCACTGAAGCTTTCTTT

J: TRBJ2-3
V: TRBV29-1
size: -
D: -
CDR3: CSVDREDTQYF
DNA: TGCAGCGTTGACAGGGAAGATACGCAGTATTTT

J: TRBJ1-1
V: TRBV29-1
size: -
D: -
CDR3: CSVGDAEAFF
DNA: TGCAGCGTTGGAGACGCTGAAGCTTTCTTT

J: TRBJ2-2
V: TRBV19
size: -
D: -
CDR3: CASSLRDTGELFF
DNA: TGTGCCAGTAGTTTGAGGGACACCGGGGAGCTGTTTTTT

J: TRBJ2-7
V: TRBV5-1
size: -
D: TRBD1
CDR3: CASSIAGTGGAGGYEQYF
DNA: TGCGCCAGCAGCATAGCCGGGACAGGGGGCGCGGGAGGCTACGAGCAGTACTTC

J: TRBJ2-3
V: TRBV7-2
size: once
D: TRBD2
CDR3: CASNKAGTTSTDTQYF
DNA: TGTGCCAGCAACAAAGCCGGGACTACTAGCACAGATACGCAGTATTTT

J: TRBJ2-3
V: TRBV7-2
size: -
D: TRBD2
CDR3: CASSRRTSGGTDTQYF
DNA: TGTGCCAGCAGCCGTAGGACTAGCGGGGGCACAGATACGCAGTATTTT

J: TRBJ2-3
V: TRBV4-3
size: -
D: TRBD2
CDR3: CASSQDRPSGTSGGAGDTQYF
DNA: TGCGCCAGCAGCCAAGATCGTCCTTCCGGGACTAGCGGGGGGGCCGGCGATACGCAGTATTTT

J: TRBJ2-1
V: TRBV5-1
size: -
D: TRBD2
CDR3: CASSNPTSGSLEQFF
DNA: TGCGCCAGCAGCAACCCGACTAGCGGGAGTTTGGAGCAGTTCTTC

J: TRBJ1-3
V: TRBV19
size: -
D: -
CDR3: CASSISSGGPGNTIYF
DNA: TGTGCCAGTAGTATTTCCTCAGGTGGGCCTGGAAACACCATATATTTT

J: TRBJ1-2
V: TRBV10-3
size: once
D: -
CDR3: CAISESERSNYGYTF
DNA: TGTGCCATCAGTGAGTCAGAGCGTAGTAACTATGGCTACACCTTC

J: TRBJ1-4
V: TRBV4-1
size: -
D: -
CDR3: CASSQDQGQRVEKLFF
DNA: TGCGCCAGCAGCCAAGATCAAGGACAGCGTGTTGAAAAACTGTTTTTT

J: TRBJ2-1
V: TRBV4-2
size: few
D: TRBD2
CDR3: CASSLHRTSGGAGYNEQFF
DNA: TGTGCCAGCAGCCTACACAGGACTAGCGGGGGGGCGGGTTATAATGAGCAGTTCTTC